This section outlines one T cell receptor beta chain sequence together with its context. Its antigen is unidentified. The data were obtained in a study of cytomegalovirus exposure and HLA in healthy donors. The study ran its PCR with 60 Vbeta and 13 Jbeta primers. Sequencing used immunoSEQ multiplex PCR; TCRdb keeps in-frame clones, though not all of them. Of approximately 130,000 clones in the sample, about 61% were seen once. This CDR3 is 16 amino acids long. J lost 1 base, V lost 3 bases, and 7 bases had no gene match. Looked up from germline, CDR1 is ENHRY and CDR2 is SYGVKD. Study observations and caveats: Among TCR beta chains of equal frequency, HLA-associated ones were more clonally expanded in a later analysis.

This chain uses TRBV10-3 with TRBJ2-3; TRBD2 aligns across 7 bases. This receptor was identified in a middle-aged woman in good health and CMV-seronegative. The sample comprised PBMCs. The CDR3 coding sequence is TGTGCCATCAGTGATGGGGCCAGCGGGGGCACAGATACGCAGTATTTT. This encodes CAISDGASGGTDTQYF.